This passage covers 7 T cell receptor beta chains from one sample sequenced in a study of metastatic and nonmetastatic thyroid tumors. No patient received treatment before thyroid surgery. TCRdb re-clonotyped the PCR reads via MiXCR. In the table there are almost 85,000 clones, roughly an eighth of which are singletons. The sample consisted of tumor tissue. The receptors shown here come from a female donor with papillary thyroid cancer or a benign thyroid nodule (not recorded which). Some clones in this sample may be carry-over from other donors' samples.

The chain couples TRBV5-4 to TRBJ2-5, with 7 bases fitting TRBD1. Germline CDR1 reads SGHNT; CDR2 reads YYREEE (reference sequence). The CDR3 sequence is 13 residues long. J lost 5 bases, V lost 5 bases, and 6 bases had no gene match. Written as DNA, the CDR3 is TGTGCCAGCAGTTCGACAGGGTCGGAGACCCAGTACTTC. Encoded protein: CASSSTGSETQYF.

This clone was counted between two and nine times. V is TRBV19 and J is TRBJ2-4; TRBD1 agrees at 8 bases. Germline V gene data show CDR1 as LNHDA and CDR2 as SQIVND (reference sequence). The ends lost 1 base at V and 7 bases at J; junction bases unmatched: 9. CDR3 size: 16 residues. The CDR3 DNA follows: TGTGCCAGTAGTATAGTCGTTGAGGCAGGGGGCAACATTCAGTACTTC. Encoded protein: CASSIVVEAGGNIQYF.

This clone was seen a few times. A much larger clone lies a single base off, so this may be a read error. This sequence joins TRBV29-1 and TRBJ2-7; possibly TRBD1 for D (6 bases). Germline loops: CDR1 SQVTM, CDR2 ANQGSEA. The CDR3 sequence is 14 residues long. For the CDR3, the DNA is TGCAGCGTTTATACCGGGACATCCTCCTACGGGCAGTACTTC. It yields the protein CSVYTGTSSYGQYF.

Turning to this clone: Germline is not matched at one junction end, which may reflect a read error. The sample holds other DNA sequences that translate to the same CDR3. The chain couples TRBV27 to TRBJ1-1, with D perhaps matching TRBD1 (6 bases). Per the germline V gene, CDR1 is MNHEY and CDR2 is SMNVEV (reference sequence). The CDR3 length is 15 residues. The CDR3 sequence: CASSLAGGMNTEAFF. The CDR3, as DNA: TGTGCCAGCAGTTTGGCCGGGGGCATGAACACTGAAGCCTTCTTT.

As to this clone: A read error may be the cause here, since a much bigger clone is one base away. This sequence joins TRBV25-1 and TRBJ2-7; D is ambiguous. This CDR3 region has 14 residues. CDR1 is MGHDK, CDR2 SYGVNS, per germline. V was trimmed by 9 bases and J by 2 bases, leaving 17 bases between them. CDR3 sequence (DNA): TGTGCCAGTCGGAGCAGGTATGTCCCCTACGAGCAGTACTTC. It is translated as CASRSRYVPYEQYF.

A remark on this clone: A much larger clone sits a single nucleotide away, making a read error possible. The same CDR3 is also encoded by other DNA sequences in this sample. This chain joins TRBV6-1 and TRBJ2-2; TRBD2 is a possible D gene (6 bases). CDR3 size: 16 residues. Germline-derived CDR1 and CDR2 are MNHNS and SASEGT. CDR3 sequence: CASSALGTVGTGELFF. The DNA for the CDR3 is TGTGCCAGCAGTGCTCTCGGGACTGTCGGCACCGGGGAGCTATTTTTT.

The chain recombines TRBV28 with TRBJ1-4; D ambiguous. The germline V gene encodes CDR1 MDHEN and CDR2 SYDVKM. V was shortened by 7 bases and J by 5 bases, with 17 bases between the two germline ends. This CDR3 region has 15 residues. CDR3 protein: CASTSCSAPNEKLFF. CDR3 nucleotide sequence: TGTGCCAGCACCTCCTGCTCTGCGCCAAATGAAAAACTGTTTTTT.